Sequencing of this T cell receptor beta chain was carried out in a study of Graves' ophthalmopathy and Graves' hyperthyroidism. The sample holds many counts of this clonotype. Unmatched junction bases numbered 7, after V lost 3 bases and J lost 3 bases. The germline V gene encodes CDR1 SGHTA and CDR2 FQGNSA. There are 15 residues in the CDR3. Hyperthyroidism was new, under 2 months, in patients aged 18 to 65. Among the exclusions were patients with other autoimmune diseases, uncontrolled infections, pregnancy or lactation. Amplification targeted the TCR beta CDR3 regions, with RNA transcripts as the source material. HTBI primers were employed in first-round RT-PCR, then a second-round multiplex PCR followed. From the multiplex PCR reads, TCRdb called clonotypes with MiXCR, one entry per CDR3 protein. The table shows roughly 420,000 distinct CDR3 sequences, with under 25% occurring only once.

Sequences were obtained from peripheral blood. The receptor was derived from a woman younger than 35 with stable Graves' hyperthyroidism. The chain combines TRBV7-2 with TRBJ2-7; 8 positions agree with TRBD2. CDR3 sequence: CASSFLSGGGYEQYF. Here the CDR3 DNA reads TGTGCCAGCAGCTTCCTCTCGGGAGGGGGCTACGAGCAGTACTTC. Supplemented by reference TRBV7-2 and TRBJ2-7, the full variable domain reads GAGVSQSPSNKVTEKGKDVELRCDPISGHTALYWYRQSLGQGLEFLIYFQGNSAPDKSGLPSDRFSAERTGGSVSTLTIQRTQQEDSAVYLCASSFLSGGGYEQYFGPGTRLTVT.